This entry concerns a single T cell receptor (beta chain). Data came from immunoSEQ multiplex PCR; TCRdb stores just in-frame clones and leaves some out. Of 120,000 to 150,000 clones detected, approximately 80% appear once; the ten largest clones hold around 13%. There are 13 residues in the CDR3. From germline, CDR1 is MDHEN and CDR2 SYDVKM. J was trimmed by 8 bases and V by 3 bases; bases with no gene match: 5. The entry originates in a study of blood T cell repertoires in COVID-19. The rearrangement uses TRBV28 and TRBJ1-2, with TRBD1 matching over 8 bases. The sequence was obtained from a man aged 60 to 69 with active or convalescent COVID-19. The sequenced sample was peripheral blood. CDR3 in amino acids: CASSLGQAEGYTF. CDR3 nucleotides: TGTGCCAGCAGTTTGGGACAGGCAGAAGGCTACACCTTC.